This is a list of T cell receptor beta chains from one sample in a study of CDR3 diversity in severe acne. TCRdb reanalysed the PCR reads using MiXCR and keeps one entry per CDR3 protein. The profile covers fewer than 90,000 distinct CDR3 sequences, with roughly 51% appearing a single time and over 11% taken by the ten largest. Source material: blood. All receptors come from a male donor in good health, without acne. The CDR3 runs from the conserved cysteine through the conserved F or W. A D gene is named only where the DNA matches it firmly. The listing skips clone size in some rows; elsewhere it reads once, few, many or a size class.

medium-sized,TRBV20-1,TRBJ2-1,NA,CSARVGSSYNEQFF
many,TRBV9,TRBJ1-6,TRBD1,CASSSSGQGYSPLHF
NA,TRBV28,TRBJ2-1,NA,CASRSGSSYNEQFF
NA,TRBV6-1,TRBJ1-1,TRBD1,CASSVTGAKNTEAFF
NA,TRBV6-1,TRBJ2-5,TRBD2,CASRPTSGQETQYF
NA,TRBV24-1,TRBJ2-4,NA,CATSDFSRSIQYF
medium-sized,TRBV7-4,TRBJ1-6,NA,CASSLVPYGALHF
NA,TRBV6-5,TRBJ2-5,NA,CASSYDGTVGQPQYF
NA,TRBV7-2,TRBJ2-1,TRBD2,CASSWGSGGGAYNEQFF
few,TRBV10-3,TRBJ1-1,NA,CAIRGRTDAEAFF
many,TRBV6-5,TRBJ1-4,TRBD1,CASSPPRPTGTATNEKLFF
few,TRBV7-9,TRBJ1-2,NA,CASSRSSSVPARGYTF
NA,TRBV19,TRBJ1-3,NA,CASSPAGASENTIYF
NA,TRBV28,TRBJ1-2,TRBD1,CASSGQGLGTGGYGYTF
NA,TRBV2,NA,NA,CASWWGFQETQYF
NA,TRBV24-1,TRBJ2-7,NA,CATSDSDLFGEQYF
NA,TRBV20-1,TRBJ2-7,TRBD1,CSARGDRVTYEQYF
many,TRBV2,TRBJ1-4,TRBD1,CASILDRGPAEKLFF
NA,TRBV5-1,TRBJ1-5,TRBD1,CASSEPTGGGQPQHF
many,TRBV28,TRBJ2-5,NA,CASSPATDQETQYF
few,TRBV9,TRBJ2-5,NA,CASSVGGTRVQETQYF
many,TRBV5-8,TRBJ2-3,TRBD2,CASSFSGTNTDTQYF
NA,TRBV5-4,TRBJ1-1,TRBD1,CASSLEDRAGTEAFF
NA,TRBV10-3,TRBJ1-2,TRBD1,CATRTGPNYGYTF
NA,TRBV5-5,TRBJ2-3,NA,CASSFYICSAKGTGTDTQYF
many,TRBV5-4,TRBJ2-6,NA,CASSGGASGANVLTF
NA,TRBV20-1,TRBJ2-7,TRBD2,CSARATSGKPYEQYF
many,TRBV28,TRBJ2-3,TRBD2,CASSFGGRGTDTQYF
many,TRBV12-3/TRBV12-4,TRBJ2-2,NA,CASSFTGDTGELFF
NA,TRBV7-9,TRBJ2-7,TRBD1,CASSWDRDRGTGEQYF